These 24 T cell receptor beta chains were sequenced from one sample in a study of T-cell reconstitution after alpha-beta-depleted transplantation in children. The library targeted TCRbeta and was prepared with unique molecular identifiers. TCRdb reprocessed the PCR reads via MiXCR and lists one record per CDR3 protein. This table holds 600,000 to 700,000 distinct CDR3 sequences, approximately 15% found once. Specimen: PBMCs from the stem cell graft donor, collected from the stem cell graft. These receptors were obtained from a human donor who donated a stem cell graft to a child with acute myeloid leukemia.

At least ten counts were recorded for this clonotype. The chain is built from TRBV20-1 and TRBJ2-1; 12 bases map to TRBD2. The CDR3 contains 16 residues. Germline lookup yields CDR1 DFQATT and CDR2 SNEGSKA (reference sequence). Trimming removed 3 bases from V and 4 bases from J; junction bases left unmatched: 7. Here the CDR3 reads CSARMLAGGLYNEQFF. The CDR3 nucleotides read TGCAGTGCTAGGATGCTAGCGGGGGGGTTGTACAATGAGCAGTTCTTC.

This clonotype was seen ten or more times. The V gene is TRBV24-1, the J gene TRBJ1-1; D unclear. Per the germline V gene, CDR1 is KGHDR and CDR2 is SFDVKD. The CDR3 is made up of 13 amino acids. Trimming stripped 2 bases from V and 5 bases from J, with 8 bases between. The chain's CDR3 is CATSDWERTEAFF. The CDR3 region has the DNA TGTGCCACCAGTGATTGGGAGAGGACTGAAGCTTTCTTT.

This clonotype was observed at least ten times. The chain combines TRBV20-1 with TRBJ2-3, with D perhaps assigned TRBD1 or TRBD2 (5 bases each). With 5 bases removed from V and 2 bases from J, the gap between germline ends came to 14 bases. CDR1 and CDR2 (germline): DFQATT, SNEGSKA (reference sequence). This CDR3 comprises 14 residues. The CDR3 DNA reads as TGCAGTGCTGGCCGGGACCGAAACACAGATACGCAGTATTTT. Its translation: CSAGRDRNTDTQYF.

This clonotype was seen ten or more times. This chain links TRBV29-1 with TRBJ2-4; TRBD1 agrees at 7 bases. Trimming removed 6 bases from V and 1 base from J; junction bases left unmatched: 6. Germline V gene lookup returns CDR1 SQVTM and CDR2 ANQGSEA. This CDR3 has 14 amino acids. The CDR3 nucleotides read TGCAGCGTCGTTGGACAGGAGGCCAAAAACATTCAGTACTTC. It is translated as CSVVGQEAKNIQYF.

The table lists this clonotype with a few counts. The chain combines TRBV24-1 with TRBJ2-3, with a tentative D call TRBD2 (6 bases). This CDR3 contains 15 residues. Germline-derived CDR1 and CDR2 are KGHDR and SFDVKD. Trimming stripped 3 bases from V and 2 bases from J, with 11 bases between. CDR3: CATSDTGETTDTQYF. CDR3 in DNA: TGTGCCACCAGTGATACGGGGGAAACCACAGATACGCAGTATTTT.

Many counts were recorded for this clonotype. The rearrangement links TRBV4-3 to TRBJ1-2; maybe TRBD1 (5 bases). Germline CDR1 LGHNA, CDR2 YSLEER. Between the trimmed V and J ends, which lost 0 bases and 0 bases, there was a span of 11 bases. The CDR3 is 16 amino acids. The DNA of the CDR3 is TGCGCCAGCAGCCAAGATTCCTGGGGCACTAACTATGGCTACACCTTC. Its protein is CASSQDSWGTNYGYTF.

This clonotype was observed a few times. The chain joins TRBV18 to TRBJ1-4, with 7 bases fitting TRBD1. From germline, CDR1 is KGHSH and CDR2 LQKENI. The V segment lost 4 bases and the J segment 8 bases; nucleotides outside the gene matches: 7. The CDR3 has 14 amino acids. This CDR3 reads CASSRQGSQEKLFF. Here the CDR3 DNA reads TGTGCCAGCTCACGACAGGGTTCACAGGAAAAACTGTTTTTT.

V gene TRBV18 combines with J gene TRBJ2-7; possible D gene TRBD1, 5 bases. The CDR3 consists of 13 residues. Trimming took off 5 bases at V and 5 bases at J, with 13 bases between the two ends. Germline CDR1 reads KGHSH; CDR2 reads LQKENI. CDR3 coding DNA: TGTGCCAGCTCATCGACAGCGATGGACGAGCAGTACTTC. Translating gives CASSSTAMDEQYF. The full variable domain, in which reference TRBV18 and TRBJ2-7 provide the parts outside the CDR3, is NAGVMQNPRHLVRRRGQEARLRCSPMKGHSHVYWYRQLPEEGLKFMVYLQKENIIDESGMPKERFSAEFPKEGPSILRIQQVVRGDSAAYFCASSSTAMDEQYFGPGTRLTVT.

On this clonotype: A much larger clone lies one base from this, so it may be a read error. The chain combines TRBV29-1 with TRBJ2-1; 7 nucleotides match TRBD1. Germline lookup yields CDR1 SQVTM and CDR2 ANQGSEA. V dropped 7 bases and J dropped 0; count of bases not matched to a gene: 9. The CDR3 length is 15 residues. CDR3 amino acids: CSAAGGELSYNEQFF. The CDR3 nucleotides read TGCAGCGCCGCAGGGGGAGAGCTCTCCTACAATGAGCAGTTCTTC.

There are many counts of this clonotype. In DNA, the CDR3 is TGCGCCAGCAGCTTGGTACCGACGGGCTCCTACAATGAGCAGTTCTTC. Translating it yields CASSLVPTGSYNEQFF. The chain has TRBV5-1 and TRBJ2-1; D gene ambiguous. The CDR3 contains 16 residues. CDR1 is SGHRS, CDR2 YFSETQ, per germline. Trimming removed 0 bases from V and 0 bases from J, with 10 bases in between.

This clonotype has a count of ten or more. The rearrangement uses TRBV4-3 and TRBJ2-7, with 10 bases that match TRBD1. This CDR3 comprises 16 residues. The germline CDR1 and CDR2 sequences are LGHNA and YSLEER. With V trimmed by 0 bases and J by 6 bases, 8 bases remained unmatched. As DNA, the CDR3 is TGCGCCAGCAGCCAAGATTCGGGGACAGGGGCGGTCGAGCAGTACTTC. This encodes CASSQDSGTGAVEQYF.

The chain carries TRBV5-6 and TRBJ2-1; 9 nucleotides line up with TRBD1. The germline V gene has CDR1 SGHDT and CDR2 YYEEEE. This CDR3 is built from 15 residues. Trimming removed 2 bases from V and 8 bases from J; junction bases left unmatched: 8. CDR3 nucleotides: TGTGCCAGCAGCTTAATAGGACAGGGGTATCATGAGCAGTTCTTC. Protein: CASSLIGQGYHEQFF.

This chain joins TRBV28 and TRBJ1-3; a weak D match, TRBD1 (5 bases). Trimming cost V 5 bases and J 4 bases, with 18 bases left between them. Germline loops: CDR1 MDHEN, CDR2 SYDVKM. This CDR3 comprises 16 residues. Here the CDR3 DNA reads TGTGCCAGCAGTCCGATGGACACGCTGGGGGGAAACACCATATATTTT. Its translation is CASSPMDTLGGNTIYF.

This clonotype was seen many times. This rearrangement joins TRBV20-1 to TRBJ2-2, with unresolved D. Trimming pared 1 base from V and 0 bases from J, leaving 9 bases between. From germline, CDR1 is DFQATT and CDR2 SNEGSKA (reference sequence). This CDR3 is 15 amino acids long. CDR3 DNA: TGCAGTGCTAGAGCGGGCCGCTCGAACACCGGGGAGCTGTTTTTT. This encodes CSARAGRSNTGELFF.

This clonotype was recorded many times. The rearrangement uses TRBV10-3 and TRBJ2-1; 7 positions agree with TRBD2. Per the germline V gene, CDR1 is ENHRY and CDR2 is SYGVKD. The length of the CDR3 is 15 residues. V was pared by 9 bases and J by 4 bases, with 12 bases of the junction left unmatched. CDR3 sequence (DNA): TGTGCCATAGCCGGTGGACTAGATTCTTACAATGAGCAGTTCTTC. Translated: CAIAGGLDSYNEQFF.

The sample holds many counts of this clonotype. The chain joins TRBV29-1 to TRBJ2-5; TRBD2 agrees at 12 bases. V was clipped by 4 bases and J by 10 bases; unmatched bases: 13. Germline assignment: CDR1 SQVTM and CDR2 ANQGSEA. The CDR3 extends over 15 amino acids. DNA for the CDR3: TGCAGCGTTGGGACTAGCGGGGCGATTCCGGGAGACCAGTACTTC. It translates to CSVGTSGAIPGDQYF.

This clonotype was recorded many times. The rearrangement joins TRBV7-2 to TRBJ1-5, with TRBD1 identical over 7 bases. CDR3 length: 15 residues. V lost 5 bases to trimming and J lost 8 bases; unmatched junction nucleotides: 12. Germline assignment: CDR1 SGHTA and CDR2 FQGNSA. CDR3 sequence: CASSDDPGGREPQHF. The CDR3 DNA follows: TGTGCCAGCAGCGACGATCCAGGGGGTCGGGAGCCCCAGCATTTT.

Ten or more counts support this clonotype. This chain joins TRBV6-1 and TRBJ2-1, with D possibly called TRBD1 or TRBD2 (5 bases each). In germline, CDR1 is MNHNS, CDR2 SASEGT. The CDR3 spans 15 residues. Deletions cut 7 bases from V and 4 bases from J, with 17 bases between. The CDR3 bases are TGTGCCAGCAAACAAACCGGGACCGGGTACAATGAGCAGTTCTTC. Protein: CASKQTGTGYNEQFF.

This clonotype was recorded a few times. V and J are TRBV5-1 and TRBJ2-2, with TRBD1 matching over 8 bases. CDR1 SGHRS and CDR2 YFSETQ come from the germline V gene. Trimming cost V 7 bases and J 2 bases; bases outside gene matches: 7. This CDR3 has 15 amino acids. CDR3 residues: CASSRGPDNTGELFF. CDR3 nucleotides: TGCGCCAGCTCCAGGGGGCCAGATAACACCGGGGAGCTGTTTTTT.

This clonotype was found many times. This chain joins TRBV12-3 or TRBV12-4 and TRBJ1-1; D unresolved. This CDR3 comprises 12 residues. V was clipped by 6 bases and J by 0 bases, with 5 bases between them. The CDR3, as DNA: TGTGCCAGCAGCTCAGTGAACACTGAAGCTTTCTTT. It encodes CASSSVNTEAFF.

This clonotype occurred many times. V gene TRBV27 combines with J gene TRBJ2-3; no reliable D call. This CDR3 contains 14 residues. Germline loops: CDR1 MNHEY, CDR2 SMNVEV (reference sequence). The V end lost 6 bases, the J end lost 0 bases, and 10 bases lay between the germline ends. CDR3 protein: CASRLGPSTDTQYF. In DNA, the CDR3 is TGTGCCAGCAGGCTCGGGCCTAGCACAGATACGCAGTATTTT.

Ten or more counts support this clonotype. J is TRBJ2-7 and V is TRBV5-6, with 7 bases matching TRBD1. Germline V gene lookup returns CDR1 SGHDT and CDR2 YYEEEE. V lost 4 bases to trimming and J lost 3 bases; unmatched junction nucleotides: 4. There are 13 residues in the CDR3. The CDR3 DNA is TGTGCCAGCAGCAACGGACAGGACTACGAGCAGTACTTC. Its protein product is CASSNGQDYEQYF.

This clonotype has more than one count but fewer than ten. The chain carries TRBV6-1 and TRBJ1-5; 8 bases are shared with TRBD1. This CDR3 is built from 17 residues. The trim removed 3 bases at V and 1 base at J, leaving 8 bases unmatched. Germline V lookup: CDR1 MNHNS, CDR2 SASEGT. The DNA for the CDR3 is TGTGCCAGCAGTGACCCGACAGGGGAGTTGAGCAATCAGCCCCAGCATTTT. Translated: CASSDPTGELSNQPQHF.

This clonotype was counted ten times or more. V usage is TRBV20-1 and J usage is TRBJ2-1; 10 positions match TRBD2. Germline V gene lookup returns CDR1 DFQATT and CDR2 SNEGSKA (reference sequence). CDR3 length: 15 residues. V lost 6 bases and J lost 2; bases outside the gene matches: 7. The CDR3 region is CSADSTSGPYNEQFF. DNA of the CDR3: TGCAGTGCCGATTCGACTAGCGGGCCCTACAATGAGCAGTTCTTC.